This T cell receptor (beta chain) comes out of a study of OX40 agonist ivuxolimab in advanced cancers. Study-level information: Of the participants, more than 35% had some prior anti-PD-1, anti-PD-L1 or anti-CTLA-4 therapy, which was allowed.

Sequencing was performed with immunoSEQ multiplex PCR; in TCRdb, only in-frame clones are kept and a portion is missing. The table lists 65,000 to 90,000 clones, approximately 85% of them singletons. This TCR was recovered from an adult with an advanced solid tumor such as melanoma, head and neck, liver or kidney cancer. This sample comprised CD4+ or CD8+ T cells sorted from blood, obtained in a trial of the OX40 agonist ivuxolimab.

The CDR3 loop reads CASSLAGSYNEQFF. As DNA, the CDR3 is TGTGCCAGCAGCTTAGCTGGCTCCTACAATGAGCAGTTCTTC. This rearrangement joins TRBV7-9 to TRBJ2-1, with D unclear. The length of the CDR3 is 14 residues. Germline loops: CDR1 SEHNR, CDR2 FQNEAQ (reference sequence). Between the trimmed V and J ends, which lost 0 bases and 0 bases, there was a span of 3 bases.